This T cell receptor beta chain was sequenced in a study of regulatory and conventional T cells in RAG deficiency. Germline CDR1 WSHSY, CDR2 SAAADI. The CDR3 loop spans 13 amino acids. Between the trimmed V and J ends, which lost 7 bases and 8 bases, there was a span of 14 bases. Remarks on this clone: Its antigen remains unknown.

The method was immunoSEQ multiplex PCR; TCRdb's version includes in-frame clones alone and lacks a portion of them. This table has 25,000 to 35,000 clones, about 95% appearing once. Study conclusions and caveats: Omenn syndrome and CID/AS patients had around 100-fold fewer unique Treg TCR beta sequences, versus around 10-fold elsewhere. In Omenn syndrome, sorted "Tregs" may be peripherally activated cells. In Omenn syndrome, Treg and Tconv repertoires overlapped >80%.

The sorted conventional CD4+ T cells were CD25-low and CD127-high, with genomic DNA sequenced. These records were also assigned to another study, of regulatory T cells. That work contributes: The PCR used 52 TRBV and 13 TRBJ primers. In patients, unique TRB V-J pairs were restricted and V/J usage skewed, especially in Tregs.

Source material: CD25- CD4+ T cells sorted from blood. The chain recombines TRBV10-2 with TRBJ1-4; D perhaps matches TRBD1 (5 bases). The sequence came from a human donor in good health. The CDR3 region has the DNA TGCGCCAGCATGGGGCAGGGTGGGGAAAAACTGTTTTTT. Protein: CASMGQGGEKLFF.